This is a list of T cell receptor beta chains from one sample in a study of blood T cell repertoires in COVID-19. Generated by immunoSEQ multiplex PCR, the TCRdb table keeps only in-frame clones and is missing some. In the table there are approximately 100,000 clones, about four fifths of which are singletons. The sequencing input was peripheral blood. The receptors come from a human donor in a cohort sampled during active COVID-19. Each CDR3 is given with its conserved first and last residue. The D gene is left open where the match is weak. The size of a clone is reported for some rows only, either as once, few or many, or as a class for expanded clones.

TRBD1 TRBJ2-6 NA TRBV19 CASRSSGQGFSGANVLTF TGTGCCAGTAGATCCTCGGGACAGGGGTTTTCCGGGGCCAACGTCCTGACTTTC
NA TRBJ2-4 NA TRBV4-3 CASSQEPGVGKNIQYF TGCGCCAGCAGCCAAGAGCCCGGGGTTGGCAAAAACATTCAGTACTTC
NA TRBJ2-2 NA TRBV6-2/TRBV6-3 CASSRVDGGPFF TGTGCCAGCAGCAGAGTTGACGGGGGGCCGTTTTTT
TRBD2 TRBJ2-3 NA TRBV11-2 CASSLGGSSRSTQYF TGTGCCAGCAGCTTGGGCGGGAGTAGTAGAAGTACGCAGTATTTT
TRBD1 TRBJ1-2 NA TRBV6-6 CASGDRGRSVDYGYTF TGTGCCAGCGGGGACAGGGGGCGCAGTGTCGACTATGGCTACACCTTC
NA TRBJ1-2 NA TRBV30 CAWTSINYGYTF TGTGCCTGGACGAGTATTAACTATGGCTACACCTTC
NA TRBJ2-6 NA TRBV6-1 CASSEARTSGANVLTF TGTGCCAGCAGTGAAGCTCGGACAAGCGGGGCCAACGTCCTGACTTTC
TRBD1 TRBJ2-2 NA TRBV6-5 CASSHTGQGVGELFF TGTGCCAGCAGTCACACGGGACAGGGTGTCGGGGAGCTGTTTTTT
NA TRBJ2-3 NA TRBV10-1 CASIGSLTTYTPTDTQYF TGCGCCAGCATCGGATCATTGACAACCTACACCCCCACAGATACGCAGTATTTT
TRBD1 TRBJ1-5 NA TRBV6-5 CASSYSGQPNQPQHF TGTGCCAGCAGTTACTCGGGACAGCCCAATCAGCCCCAGCATTTT
TRBD1 TRBJ2-1 NA TRBV28 CASSPPGQGANEQFF TGTGCCAGCAGTCCTCCGGGACAGGGGGCTAATGAGCAGTTCTTC
NA TRBJ1-6 NA TRBV7-2 CASSLFSGSPLHF TGTGCCAGCAGCTTATTTTCGGGTTCACCCCTCCACTTT
NA TRBJ1-3 NA TRBV5-8 CASRKTGSGNTIYF TGTGCCAGCAGAAAGACAGGCTCTGGAAACACCATATATTTT
TRBD1 TRBJ2-7 NA TRBV6-6 CASSSPGQGGNEQYF TGTGCCAGCAGTTCCCCGGGACAGGGGGGCAACGAGCAGTACTTC
NA TRBJ1-5 NA TRBV28 CASSSPNQPQHF TGTGCCAGCAGTTCTCCCAATCAGCCCCAGCATTTT
TRBD1 TRBJ1-2 NA TRBV27 CASSFGQGGYGYTF TGTGCCAGCAGTTTCGGACAGGGCGGCTATGGCTACACCTTC
TRBD1 TRBJ2-6 NA TRBV19 CASSDGTGGAGANVLTF TGTGCCAGTAGCGATGGGACAGGGGGCGCCGGGGCCAACGTCCTGACTTTC
TRBD1 TRBJ1-4 NA TRBV6-5 CASSLQGANEKLFF TGTGCCAGCAGTCTACAGGGGGCTAATGAAAAACTGTTTTTT
NA TRBJ1-5 NA TRBV27 CASSSGLINQPQHF TGTGCCAGCAGTTCTGGACTGATCAATCAGCCCCAGCATTTT
NA TRBJ1-6 NA TRBV11-3 CASSLEGVRGTPLHF TGTGCCAGCAGCTTAGAAGGCGTTCGGGGTACACCCCTCCACTTT
NA TRBJ2-7 NA TRBV6-2/TRBV6-3 CASSKRTGLVFWQYF NA
TRBD2 TRBJ2-2 NA TRBV12-5 CASGLVTSGNTGELFF TGTGCTAGTGGTTTGGTAACTAGCGGGAACACCGGGGAGCTGTTTTTT
TRBD2 TRBJ2-7 NA TRBV6-1 CASSDWEGHYEQYF TGTGCCAGCAGTGATTGGGAGGGCCACTACGAGCAGTACTTC
TRBD2 TRBJ2-7 few TRBV4-2 CASSPHITGGGRNEQYF TGTGCCAGCAGCCCGCATATCACCGGGGGGGGCAGAAACGAGCAGTACTTC
NA TRBJ1-3 NA TRBV18 CASSPTTARYSGNTIYF TGTGCCAGCTCACCAACGACAGCCCGTTACTCTGGAAACACCATATATTTT
TRBD1 TRBJ1-3 NA TRBV6-1 CASSEHRGSGNTIYF TGTGCCAGCAGTGAGCACAGGGGGTCTGGAAACACCATATATTTT
NA TRBJ2-7 few TRBV5-1 CASSWGGLKGEQYF TGCGCCAGCAGCTGGGGGGGCCTTAAAGGCGAGCAGTACTTC
NA TRBJ2-1 once TRBV15 CATSRGGLLNSYNEQFF TGTGCCACCAGCAGAGGGGGACTTCTAAACTCCTACAATGAGCAGTTCTTC
TRBD1 TRBJ1-2 NA TRBV19 CASTRTGPNYGYTF TGTGCCAGTACCCGGACAGGCCCCAACTATGGCTACACCTTC